The present T cell receptor (beta chain) was sequenced within a study of prognosis after radiotherapy for stage I lung cancer. Study summary: Stage I non-small cell lung cancer patients, who were enrolled in Nanjing, China, joined the cohort between early 2018 and early 2019. Concurrent therapy was given to no patient receiving stereotactic body radiotherapy. Five patients had oligometastatic NSCLC after their primary tumor was surgically resected, and roughly 14 patients had newly diagnosed primary stage I lung tumors.

At least ten counts were recorded for this clonotype. Its antigen remains unidentified. This CDR3 contains 15 residues. Unmatched junction bases numbered 4, after V lost 2 bases and J lost 4 bases. Germline V gene lookup returns CDR1 SGHRS and CDR2 YFSETQ. Amplification of the TCR beta CDR3 (from genomic DNA) was done by two-round multiplex PCR. For every TRBV and TRBJ gene, a specific primer was used in first-round PCR. TCRdb re-derived calls from the multiplex PCR reads in MiXCR, one entry per CDR3 protein. Of about 51,000 distinct CDR3 sequences in the sample, about 35% were seen once. Study-wide points: Reduced unique TCR clone counts were recorded after stereotactic body radiation therapy, with a median of about 9,700 versus 6,500.

Source: PBMCs, taken before or after stereotactic body radiation therapy (not recorded which). The rearrangement uses TRBV5-1 and TRBJ2-1, with 9 bases that match TRBD2. The source of this sequence is a donor over 45 with non-small cell lung cancer. This CDR3 reads CASSFELAGYNEQFF. The CDR3 nucleotides read TGCGCCAGCAGCTTCGAGCTAGCGGGATACAATGAGCAGTTCTTC.